The entry below gives a single T cell receptor (beta chain) sequence along with its context. Its antigen is currently unknown. This record belongs to a study of T cells in localized non-small cell lung cancer. Findings and limits, study-wide: Longer overall survival was associated with a higher density of T cells in the blood. For the top 100 tumor clones, a median around 55 also appeared in adjacent lung.

TCRdb's table, derived via immunoSEQ multiplex PCR, lists solely in-frame clones and lacks some. The sample carries fewer than 25,000 clones, 86% recorded once. V lost 2 bases, J lost 9 bases, and 7 bases stayed unmatched. This CDR3 region has 15 residues. Looked up from germline, CDR1 is MNHEY and CDR2 is SVGAGI. The TCR comes from a woman aged 35-70 years with stage I lung adenocarcinoma. This chain links TRBV6-5 with TRBJ1-6, with 7 bases lining up with TRBD1. The sequenced sample was peripheral blood, obtained before any cancer treatment. The CDR3 is CASSYGSTGTSPLHF. DNA for the CDR3: TGTGCCAGCAGTTACGGATCGACAGGGACTTCACCCCTCCACTTT.